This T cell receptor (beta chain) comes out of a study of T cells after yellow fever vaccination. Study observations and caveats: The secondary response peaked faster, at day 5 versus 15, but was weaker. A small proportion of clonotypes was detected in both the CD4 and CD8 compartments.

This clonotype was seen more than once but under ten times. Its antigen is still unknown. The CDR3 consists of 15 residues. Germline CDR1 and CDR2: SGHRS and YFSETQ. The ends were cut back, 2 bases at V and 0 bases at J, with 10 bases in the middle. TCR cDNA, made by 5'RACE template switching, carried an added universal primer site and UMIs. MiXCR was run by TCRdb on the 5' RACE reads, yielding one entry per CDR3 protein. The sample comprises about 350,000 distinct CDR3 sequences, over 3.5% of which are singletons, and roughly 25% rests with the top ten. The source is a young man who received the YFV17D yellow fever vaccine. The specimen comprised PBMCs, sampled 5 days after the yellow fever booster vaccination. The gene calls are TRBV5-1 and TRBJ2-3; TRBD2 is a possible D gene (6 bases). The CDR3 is CASSFRGTSTDTQYF. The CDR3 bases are TGCGCCAGCAGCTTTCGGGGGACTAGCACAGATACGCAGTATTTT.